This entry describes one T cell receptor (beta chain). The antigen remains undetermined. Profiling relied on immunoSEQ multiplex PCR, and the TCRdb table lists in-frame clones only, not all of them. The profile covers nearly 1 million clones, with about 80% appearing a single time and approximately 1.5% taken by the ten largest. CDR1 and CDR2 from the germline V gene are LGHNA and YSLEER. The CDR3 covers 16 residues. The ends were cut back, 1 base at V and 0 bases at J, with 13 bases in the middle. These data belong to a study of shared clonotypes between healthy human individuals. General study findings and limits: Incomplete sequencing of sorted subsets was indicated by rarefaction despite large depth.

Material for sequencing was memory CD4+ T cells sorted from blood. This sample's subset: CD45RA-negative fraction. V and J are TRBV4-3 and TRBJ2-7; D may be TRBD2 (6 bases). The origin of this receptor is a young man in good health. Here the CDR3 DNA reads TGCGCCAGCAGCCAAGTTTACGGGGACTCCTCCTACGAGCAGTACTTC. Protein: CASSQVYGDSSYEQYF.